These 9 T cell receptor beta chains were sequenced from one sample in a study of glioma-infiltrating T cells. TCR alpha and beta CDR3 regions were amplified from RNA using iRepertoire nested multiplex PCR. TCRdb called the multiplex PCR reads again in MiXCR, with one record for every CDR3 protein. The profile shows under 200,000 distinct CDR3 sequences, under 55% of them singletons. The sample taken for sequencing was glioma tissue, nonneoplastic brain tissue, or PBMCs (not recorded which). The receptor set was obtained from a human donor with low-grade glioma or glioblastoma, undergoing nonglioma brain surgery, or in good health (not recorded which).

The chain's CDR3 is CATSDKLAGYTDTQYF. The DNA of the CDR3 is TGTGCCACCAGTGATAAACTAGCGGGATACACAGATACGCAGTATTTT. The J gene is TRBJ2-3, the V gene TRBV24-1; TRBD2 agrees at 10 bases. The CDR3 runs 16 residues. V shed 3 bases and J 2 bases; nucleotides not matched to a gene: 4. Per germline, CDR1 KGHDR and CDR2 SFDVKD.

The chain is built from TRBV5-1 and TRBJ2-1; 12 bases are shared with TRBD2. J was trimmed by 9 bases and V by 4 bases; bases with no gene match: 11. The CDR3 runs to 16 residues. Germline CDR1 is SGHRS and CDR2 is YFSETQ. DNA for the CDR3: TGCGCCAGCAGCCCCATGATGCTAGCGGGAGGGGCTGAGCAGTTCTTC. It specifies CASSPMMLAGGAEQFF.

Regarding this clonotype: A read error may explain this, as a much larger clone is one base away. The chain carries TRBV28 and TRBJ2-1; D is undetermined. CDR3 length: 17 amino acids. Between the trimmed V and J ends, which lost 3 bases and 0 bases, there was a span of 15 bases. The V gene's germline CDR1 is MDHEN and CDR2 SYDVKM. CDR3 in amino acids: CASSFQALGVSYNEQFF. The CDR3 DNA sequence: TGTGCCAGCAGTTTTCAAGCGTTGGGTGTCTCCTACAATGAGCAGTTCTTC. Together with reference TRBV28 and TRBJ2-1, the CDR3 gives the full variable domain: DVKVTQSSRYLVKRTGEKVFLECVQDMDHENMFWYRQDPGLGLRLIYFSYDVKMKEKGDIPEGYSVSREKKERFSLILESASTNQTSMYLCASSFQALGVSYNEQFFGPGTRLTVL.

Worth noting for this clonotype: One end of the junction fails to match germline, which may point to a read error. The V and J genes are TRBV29-1 and TRBJ2-7; either TRBD1 or TRBD2 may supply D (5 bases each). From germline, CDR1 is SQVTM and CDR2 ANQGSEA. This CDR3 is 14 amino acids long. The DNA for the CDR3 is TGCAGCGTTGTATGGGACGGGATCCCCTACAAGCAGTACTTC. It yields the protein CSVVWDGIPYKQYF.

Concerning this clonotype: Since a much larger clone is just one base distant, this may be a read error. The chain employs TRBV28 and TRBJ2-2, with D tentatively TRBD2 (5 bases). The CDR3 is 14 amino acids. Germline loops: CDR1 MDHEN, CDR2 SYDVKM. The CDR3 nucleotides are TGTGCCAGCAGTTTTTCGTGGGAGACCGGGGAGATGTTTTTT. Amino acids: CASSFSWETGEMFF. The whole variable domain, remainder taken from reference TRBV28 and TRBJ2-2, is DVKVTQSSRYLVKRTGEKVFLECVQDMDHENMFWYRQDPGLGLRLIYFSYDVKMKEKGDIPEGYSVSREKKERFSLILESASTNQTSMYLCASSFSWETGEMFFGEGSRLTVL.

The CDR3 is CASKAGSNSPLHF. The CDR3 nucleotides read TGTGCCAGCAAAGCCGGATCTAATTCACCCCTCCACTTT. V and J are TRBV25-1 and TRBJ1-6, with D unresolved. This CDR3 region has 13 residues. Trimming shortened V by 7 bases and J by 6 bases, and 10 bases separated the two germline ends. CDR1 and CDR2 from the germline V gene are MGHDK and SYGVNS.

There are a few counts of this clonotype. The rearrangement links TRBV3-1 to TRBJ2-5; a possible D gene is TRBD2 (5 bases). Germline V gene sequence: CDR1 LGHDT, CDR2 YNNKEL (reference sequence). Deletions cut 3 bases from V and 2 bases from J, with 7 bases between. The length of the CDR3 is 13 residues. CDR3 nucleotide sequence: TGTGCCAGCAGCCAGAGCGGACAAGAGACCCAGTACTTC. Amino acids: CASSQSGQETQYF.

This clonotype was recorded at least ten times. The rearrangement uses TRBV6-1 and TRBJ1-3; TRBD1 might be the D (5 bases). Germline V gene lookup returns CDR1 MNHNS and CDR2 SASEGT. The CDR3 is 16 residues long. The germline V and J ends were trimmed by 6 bases and 2 bases, with 17 bases remaining between them. This chain's CDR3 is CASSDSQRGTGNTIYF. The CDR3 DNA follows: TGTGCCAGCAGCGACAGTCAAAGGGGTACTGGAAACACCATATATTTT.

A note on this clonotype: A read error may be the cause here, since a much bigger clone is one base away. The chain is built from TRBV3-1 and TRBJ1-5, with D hard to call. Germline CDR1 LGHDT, CDR2 YNNKEL (reference sequence). CDR3 size: 14 residues. CDR3 coding DNA: TGTGCCAGCAGCCAAGATAGTAACAATCAGACCCAGCATTTT. It encodes CASSQDSNNQTQHF.